The clone carrying this T cell receptor beta chain turned up a few times. Its target is unknown. The data were obtained in a study of blood T cells in healthy people across ages. Then a second PCR, running about 6 to 11 cycles, was carried out with a sample-barcoded 5' primer and a J-beta primer mix. MiXCR, run by TCRdb on the 5' RACE reads, gives a single entry per CDR3 protein. In the table there are roughly 1,300,000 distinct CDR3 sequences, approximately 59% of which are singletons. General study results and limits: When set beside aged donors, long-lived donors presented more naive CD4+ cells and higher diversity.

The germline V and J ends were trimmed by 3 bases and 5 bases, with 11 bases remaining between them. CDR3 size: 13 residues. Looked up from germline, CDR1 is SGHAT and CDR2 is FQNNGV. Total RNA was extracted at no less than 6 micrograms per sample. Sequencing input: blood. The sequence derives from a man younger than 35 in good health. J is TRBJ2-7 and V is TRBV11-2; D is uncertain. CDR3 coding DNA: TGTGCCAGCAGCTTGGTTAACCCCAACGAGCAGTACTTC. Translating it yields CASSLVNPNEQYF.